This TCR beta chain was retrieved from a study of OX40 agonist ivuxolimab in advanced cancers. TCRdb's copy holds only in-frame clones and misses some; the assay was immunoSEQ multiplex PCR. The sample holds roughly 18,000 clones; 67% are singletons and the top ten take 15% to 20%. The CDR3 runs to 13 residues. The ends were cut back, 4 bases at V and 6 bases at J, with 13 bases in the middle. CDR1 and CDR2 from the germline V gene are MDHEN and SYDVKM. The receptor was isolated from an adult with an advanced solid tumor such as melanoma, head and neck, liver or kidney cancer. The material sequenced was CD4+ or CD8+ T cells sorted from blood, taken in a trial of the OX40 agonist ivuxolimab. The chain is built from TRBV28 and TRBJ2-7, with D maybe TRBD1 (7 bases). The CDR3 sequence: CASSSRGVSEQYF. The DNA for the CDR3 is TGTGCCAGCAGTTCCAGGGGGGTTAGCGAGCAGTACTTC.